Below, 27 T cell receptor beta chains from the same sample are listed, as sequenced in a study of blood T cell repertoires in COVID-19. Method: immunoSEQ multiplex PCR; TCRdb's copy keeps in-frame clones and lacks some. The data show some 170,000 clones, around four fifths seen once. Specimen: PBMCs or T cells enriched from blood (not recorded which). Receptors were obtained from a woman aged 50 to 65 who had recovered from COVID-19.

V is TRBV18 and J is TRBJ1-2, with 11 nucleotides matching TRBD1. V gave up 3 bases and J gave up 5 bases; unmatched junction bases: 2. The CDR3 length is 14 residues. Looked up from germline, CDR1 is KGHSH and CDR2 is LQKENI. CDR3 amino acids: CASSPGTGGYGYTF. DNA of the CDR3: TGTGCCAGCTCACCGGGGACAGGGGGTTATGGCTACACCTTC.

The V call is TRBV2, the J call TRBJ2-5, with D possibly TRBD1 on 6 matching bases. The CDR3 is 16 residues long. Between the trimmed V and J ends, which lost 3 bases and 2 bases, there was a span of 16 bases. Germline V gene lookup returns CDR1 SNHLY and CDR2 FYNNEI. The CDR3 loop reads CASSDQPPRGQETQYF. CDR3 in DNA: TGTGCCAGCAGTGACCAGCCACCCAGGGGACAAGAGACCCAGTACTTC.

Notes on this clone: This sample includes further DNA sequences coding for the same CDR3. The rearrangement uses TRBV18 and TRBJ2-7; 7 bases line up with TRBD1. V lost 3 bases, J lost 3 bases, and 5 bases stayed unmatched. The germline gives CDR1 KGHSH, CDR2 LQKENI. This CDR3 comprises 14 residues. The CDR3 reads CASSPGDRVYEQYF. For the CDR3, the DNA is TGTGCCAGCTCACCCGGAGACAGGGTCTACGAGCAGTACTTC.

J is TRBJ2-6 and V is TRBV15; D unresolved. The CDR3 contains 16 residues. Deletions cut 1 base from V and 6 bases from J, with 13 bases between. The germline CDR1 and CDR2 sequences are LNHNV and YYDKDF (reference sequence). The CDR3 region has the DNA TGTGCCACCAGCAGAGGTGACACCCTATCGGCCAACGTCCTGACTTTC. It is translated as CATSRGDTLSANVLTF.

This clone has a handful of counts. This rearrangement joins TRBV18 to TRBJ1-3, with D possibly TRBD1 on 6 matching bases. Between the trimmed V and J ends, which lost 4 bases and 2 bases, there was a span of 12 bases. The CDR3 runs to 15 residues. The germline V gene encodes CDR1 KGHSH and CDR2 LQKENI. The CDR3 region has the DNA TGTGCCAGCTCACATGGGGGCGATACTGGAAACACCATATATTTT. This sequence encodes CASSHGGDTGNTIYF.

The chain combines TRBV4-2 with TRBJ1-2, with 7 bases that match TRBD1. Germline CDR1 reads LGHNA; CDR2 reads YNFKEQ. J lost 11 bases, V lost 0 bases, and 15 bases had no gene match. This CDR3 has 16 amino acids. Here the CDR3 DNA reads TGTGCCAGCAGCCAAGATCTGGGCAGGGGGGATAGATGGTACACCTTC. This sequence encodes CASSQDLGRGDRWYTF.

The CDR3 sequence: CASSLGSSSTDTQYF. The CDR3 region has the DNA TGTGCCAGCAGTTTGGGCTCCTCTAGCACAGATACGCAGTATTTT. The rearrangement joins TRBV28 to TRBJ2-3; no clear D. Germline assignment: CDR1 MDHEN and CDR2 SYDVKM. The CDR3 runs 15 residues. V was pared by 3 bases and J by 0 bases, with 10 bases between. Using reference TRBV28 and TRBJ2-3 for the parts outside the CDR3, the full variable domain is DVKVTQSSRYLVKRTGEKVFLECVQDMDHENMFWYRQDPGLGLRLIYFSYDVKMKEKGDIPEGYSVSREKKERFSLILESASTNQTSMYLCASSLGSSSTDTQYFGPGTRLTVL.

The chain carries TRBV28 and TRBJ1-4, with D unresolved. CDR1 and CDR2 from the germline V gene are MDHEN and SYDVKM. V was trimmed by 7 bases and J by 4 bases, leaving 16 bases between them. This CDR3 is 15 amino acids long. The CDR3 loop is CASTSPGLSNEKLFF. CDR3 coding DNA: TGTGCCAGCACCTCACCTGGGCTTAGTAATGAAAAACTGTTTTTT.

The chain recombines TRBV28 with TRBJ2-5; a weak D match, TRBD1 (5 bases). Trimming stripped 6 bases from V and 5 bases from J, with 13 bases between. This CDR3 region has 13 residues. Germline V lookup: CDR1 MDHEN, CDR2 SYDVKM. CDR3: CASRSGSLETQYF. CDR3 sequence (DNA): TGTGCCAGCAGGTCAGGGTCTTTGGAGACCCAGTACTTC.

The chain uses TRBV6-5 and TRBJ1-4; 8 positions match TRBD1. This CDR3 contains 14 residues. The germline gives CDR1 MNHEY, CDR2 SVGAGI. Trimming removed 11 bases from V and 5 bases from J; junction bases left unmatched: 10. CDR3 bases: TGTGCCGTTTCCGACAGGGGCGAAAATGAAAAACTGTTTTTT. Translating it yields CAVSDRGENEKLFF.

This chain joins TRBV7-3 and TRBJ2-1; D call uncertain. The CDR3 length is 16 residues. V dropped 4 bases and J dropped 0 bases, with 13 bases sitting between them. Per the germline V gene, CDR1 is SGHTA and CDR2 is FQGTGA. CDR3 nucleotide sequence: TGTGCCAGCAGCTCCCATTTGCCGAGCTCCTACAATGAGCAGTTCTTC. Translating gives CASSSHLPSSYNEQFF.

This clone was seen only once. The CDR3 region is CASSNRKQTTGELFF. The CDR3 coding sequence is TGCGCCAGCAGCAACCGGAAACAGACGACCGGGGAGCTGTTTTTT. The chain combines TRBV5-1 with TRBJ2-2; D ambiguous. Trimming removed 4 bases from V and 5 bases from J, with 15 bases in between. CDR1 is SGHRS and CDR2 is YFSETQ in the germline V gene. The CDR3 has 15 amino acids.

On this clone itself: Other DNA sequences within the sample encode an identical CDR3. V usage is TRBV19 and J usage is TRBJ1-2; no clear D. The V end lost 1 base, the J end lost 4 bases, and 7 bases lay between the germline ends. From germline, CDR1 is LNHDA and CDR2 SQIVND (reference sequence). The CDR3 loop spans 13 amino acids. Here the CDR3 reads CASSIGQAYGYTF. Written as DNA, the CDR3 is TGTGCCAGTAGTATAGGGCAGGCCTATGGCTACACCTTC.

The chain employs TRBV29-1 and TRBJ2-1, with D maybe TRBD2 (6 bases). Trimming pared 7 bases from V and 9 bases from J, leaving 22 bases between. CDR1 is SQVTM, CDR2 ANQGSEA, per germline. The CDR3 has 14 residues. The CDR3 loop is CSGKGLAPKGEQFF. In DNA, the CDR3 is TGCAGCGGGAAAGGGCTAGCGCCAAAGGGTGAGCAGTTCTTC.

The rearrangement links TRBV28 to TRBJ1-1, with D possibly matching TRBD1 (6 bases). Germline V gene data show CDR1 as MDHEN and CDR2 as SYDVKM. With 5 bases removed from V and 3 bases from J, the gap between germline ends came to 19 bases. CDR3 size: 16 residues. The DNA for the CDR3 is TGTGCCAGCAGTGTATCTCCACAGGGCCGCGACACTGAAGCTTTCTTT. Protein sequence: CASSVSPQGRDTEAFF.

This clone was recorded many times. CDR3 DNA sequence: TGTGCCAGCAGCCGGGGACAGGGGCAGCGTTCCTACGAGCAGTACTTC. Its protein is CASSRGQGQRSYEQYF. V is TRBV5-4 and J is TRBJ2-7; 10 nucleotides line up with TRBD1. Per the germline V gene, CDR1 is SGHNT and CDR2 is YYREEE (reference sequence). The CDR3 spans 16 residues. V trimming: 4 bases; J trimming: 1 base; junction bases outside the gene matches: 8.

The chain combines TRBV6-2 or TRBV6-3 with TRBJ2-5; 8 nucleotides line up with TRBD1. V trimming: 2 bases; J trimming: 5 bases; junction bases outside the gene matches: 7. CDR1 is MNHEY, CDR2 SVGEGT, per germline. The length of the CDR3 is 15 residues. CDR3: CASSYGPGGPETQYF. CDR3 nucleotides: TGTGCCAGCAGTTACGGACCAGGGGGCCCCGAGACCCAGTACTTC.

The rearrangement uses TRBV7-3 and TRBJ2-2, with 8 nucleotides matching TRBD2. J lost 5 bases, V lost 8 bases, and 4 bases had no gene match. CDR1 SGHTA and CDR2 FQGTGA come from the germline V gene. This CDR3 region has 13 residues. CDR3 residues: CASGSSGTGELFF. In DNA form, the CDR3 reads TGTGCCAGCGGGTCTAGCGGGACCGGGGAGCTGTTTTTT.

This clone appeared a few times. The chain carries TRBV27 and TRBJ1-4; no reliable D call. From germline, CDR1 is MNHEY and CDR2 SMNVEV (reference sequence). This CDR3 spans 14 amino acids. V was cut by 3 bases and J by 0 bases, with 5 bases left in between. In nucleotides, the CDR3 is TGTGCCAGCAGTTTGCTACCAACTAATGAAAAACTGTTTTTT. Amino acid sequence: CASSLLPTNEKLFF.

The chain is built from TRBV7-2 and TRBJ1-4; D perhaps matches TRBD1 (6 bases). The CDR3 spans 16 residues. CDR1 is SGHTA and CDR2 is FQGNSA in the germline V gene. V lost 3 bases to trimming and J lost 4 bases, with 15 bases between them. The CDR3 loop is CASSFATGRLNEKLFF. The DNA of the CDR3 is TGTGCCAGCAGCTTTGCTACAGGGCGCCTTAATGAAAAACTGTTTTTT.

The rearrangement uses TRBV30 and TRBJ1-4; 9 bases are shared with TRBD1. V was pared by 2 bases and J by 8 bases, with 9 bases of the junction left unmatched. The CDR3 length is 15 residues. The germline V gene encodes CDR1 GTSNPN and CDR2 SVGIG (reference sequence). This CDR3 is CAWSLTGTGREKLFF. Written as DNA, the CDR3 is TGTGCCTGGAGTTTGACCGGGACAGGGAGGGAAAAACTGTTTTTT.

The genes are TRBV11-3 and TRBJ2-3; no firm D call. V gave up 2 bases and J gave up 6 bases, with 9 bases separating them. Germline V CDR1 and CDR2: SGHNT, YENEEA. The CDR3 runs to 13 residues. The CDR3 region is CASSLSMSDTQYF. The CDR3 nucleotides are TGTGCCAGCAGCTTAAGTATGAGTGATACGCAGTATTTT.

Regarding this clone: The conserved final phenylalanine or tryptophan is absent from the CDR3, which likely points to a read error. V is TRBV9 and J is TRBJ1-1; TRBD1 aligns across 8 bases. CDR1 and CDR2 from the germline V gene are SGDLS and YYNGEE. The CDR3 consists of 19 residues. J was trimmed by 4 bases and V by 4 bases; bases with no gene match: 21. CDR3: CASSPHKLRQGTVGTEAFS. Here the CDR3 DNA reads TGTGCCAGCAGCCCCCACAAACTTCGACAGGGGACCGTTGGCACTGAAGCTTTCTCT.

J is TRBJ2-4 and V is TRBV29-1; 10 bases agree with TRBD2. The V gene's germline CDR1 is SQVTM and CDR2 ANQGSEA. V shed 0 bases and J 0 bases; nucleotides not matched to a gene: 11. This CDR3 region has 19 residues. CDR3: CSVEDRSGRAGKAKNIQYF. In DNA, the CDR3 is TGCAGCGTTGAAGATAGGAGCGGGAGGGCCGGGAAAGCCAAAAACATTCAGTACTTC.

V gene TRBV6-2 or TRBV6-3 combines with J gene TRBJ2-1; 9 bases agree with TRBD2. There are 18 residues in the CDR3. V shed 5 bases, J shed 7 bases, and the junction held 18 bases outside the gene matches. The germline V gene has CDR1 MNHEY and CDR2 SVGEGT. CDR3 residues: CASSPPREGREDSNEQFF. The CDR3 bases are TGTGCCAGCAGTCCACCGCGGGAGGGGCGGGAAGACTCGAATGAGCAGTTCTTC.

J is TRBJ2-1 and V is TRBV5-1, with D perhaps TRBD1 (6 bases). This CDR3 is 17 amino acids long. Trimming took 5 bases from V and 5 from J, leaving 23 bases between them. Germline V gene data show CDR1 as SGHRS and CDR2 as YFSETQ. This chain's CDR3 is CASSPPTGAGDDNEQFF. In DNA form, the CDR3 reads TGCGCCAGCAGTCCCCCAACCGGGGCAGGGGACGACAATGAGCAGTTCTTC.

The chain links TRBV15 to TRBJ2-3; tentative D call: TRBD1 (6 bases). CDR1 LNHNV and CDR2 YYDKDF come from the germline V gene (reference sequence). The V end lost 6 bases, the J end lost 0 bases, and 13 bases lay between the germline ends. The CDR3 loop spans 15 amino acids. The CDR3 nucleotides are TGTGCCACCAGTCTTGGACAGACTAGCACAGATACGCAGTATTTT. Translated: CATSLGQTSTDTQYF.